This TCR beta chain appears in the sequencing data of a study of blood T cell repertoires in COVID-19. Study context: Some COVID-19 samples were acute and others convalescent; all came from the United States, Italy and Spain.

In germline, CDR1 is MGHRA, CDR2 YSYEKL. V was clipped by 3 bases and J by 4 bases, with 10 bases between them. This CDR3 is 15 amino acids long. TCRdb's copy holds only in-frame clones and misses some; the assay was immunoSEQ multiplex PCR. Seen here are around 100,000 clones, roughly 91% observed once, and the top ten hold 6%. This clone was observed a few times. Material for sequencing was peripheral blood. This receptor was taken from a human donor in a cohort sampled during active COVID-19. The V gene is TRBV4-1, the J gene TRBJ1-6, with TRBD1 as a possible D gene (5 bases). The CDR3 DNA reads as TGCGCCAGCAGCCAGGGGGGTGGGTATAATTCACCCCTCCACTTT. Translated: CASSQGGGYNSPLHF.